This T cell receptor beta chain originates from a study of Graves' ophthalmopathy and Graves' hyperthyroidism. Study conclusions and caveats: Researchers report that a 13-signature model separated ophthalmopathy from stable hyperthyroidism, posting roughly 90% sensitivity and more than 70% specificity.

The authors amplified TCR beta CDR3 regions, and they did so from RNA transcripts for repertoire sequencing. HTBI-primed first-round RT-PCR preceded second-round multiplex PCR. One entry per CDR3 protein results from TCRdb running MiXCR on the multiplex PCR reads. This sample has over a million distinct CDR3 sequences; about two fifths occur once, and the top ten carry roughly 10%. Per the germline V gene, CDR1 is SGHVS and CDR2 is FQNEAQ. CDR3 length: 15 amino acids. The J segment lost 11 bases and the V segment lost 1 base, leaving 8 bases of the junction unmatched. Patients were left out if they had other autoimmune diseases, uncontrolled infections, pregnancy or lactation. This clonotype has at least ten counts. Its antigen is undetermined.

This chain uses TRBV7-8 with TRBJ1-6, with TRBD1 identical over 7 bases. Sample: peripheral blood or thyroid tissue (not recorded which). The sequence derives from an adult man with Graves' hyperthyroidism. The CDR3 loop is CASSLDRQGGAPLHF. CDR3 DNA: TGTGCCAGCAGCTTAGACAGACAGGGTGGGGCACCCCTCCACTTT.